The source of this TCR beta chain is a study of early T cells in non-severe SARS-CoV-2 infection. TCRdb reprocessed the 5' RACE reads via MiXCR and lists one record per CDR3 protein. In the table there are about 80,000 distinct CDR3 sequences, roughly 12% of which are singletons. This clonotype was detected ten times or more. Antigen specificity is unknown. Trimming left V 5 bases short and J 2 bases short, with 16 bases between. This CDR3 comprises 15 residues. The germline V gene encodes CDR1 DFQATT and CDR2 SNEGSKA (reference sequence). The study, taken as a whole, reports: Reliance on VDJdb matching favored anti-spike CD8 responses; private and CD4 specificities were missed.

This receptor was taken from an adult who was a healthcare worker with PCR-confirmed SARS-CoV-2 infection or an uninfected control (not recorded which). The donor label of this sample is uncertain. The material sequenced was whole blood, taken at baseline. V is TRBV20-1 and J is TRBJ2-1, with no clear D. The CDR3 spells CSAPRRRVAYNEQFF. For the CDR3, the DNA is TGCAGTGCTCCACGACGGCGTGTGGCCTACAATGAGCAGTTCTTC.